The text below deals with one T cell receptor (beta chain). A second PCR, run for about 7 to 11 cycles, used a sample-barcoded 5' primer plus a J-beta primer mix. One entry per CDR3 protein results from TCRdb running MiXCR on the 5' RACE reads. The table shows 1,800,000 or so distinct CDR3 sequences, with about 39% occurring only once. These data are taken from a study of blood T cells in healthy people across ages. Trimming at V came to 3 bases and at J to 7 bases, leaving 2 bases not matched to a gene. This CDR3 has 14 residues. Germline assignment: CDR1 SGDLS and CDR2 YYNGEE. The TCR was taken from a human donor in good health. Sequenced sample: blood. The gene calls are TRBV9 and TRBJ2-1, with 12 nucleotides matching TRBD1. The CDR3 loop is CASSAGQGANEQFF. The CDR3 nucleotides read TGTGCCAGCAGCGCGGGACAGGGGGCGAATGAGCAGTTCTTC.